This entry is about one T cell receptor (beta chain). Antigen unknown. The record originates from a study of radiation and T cells in renal cell carcinoma. The overall study: Nephrectomy followed 15 Gy stereotactic body radiation by 4 weeks.

The protocol was immunoSEQ multiplex PCR, while the TCRdb copy is restricted to in-frame clones and leaves out a portion. The sample records approximately 140,000 clones, roughly nine tenths being singletons. The sample's time point: baseline pretreatment blood. The treatment: 15 Gy SBRT to primary tumor, nephrectomy 4 weeks later. Radiation-treated patients gave blood at baseline, week 2 and week 4. Study-level results: In blood, top tumor clones expanded by 2 weeks, shrinking by 4. Pretreatment tumor biopsies were lacking, so baseline clonotypes are unknown.

Germline V CDR1 and CDR2: SGHDN, FVKESK. V was pared by 4 bases and J by 2 bases, with 8 bases between. The CDR3 is made up of 13 amino acids. The specimen was blood, collected from a patient whose treatment included radiotherapy and nephrectomy. The chain is built from TRBV14 and TRBJ1-2; no clear D gene. The source of this sequence is a woman between 65 and 79 years old with renal cell carcinoma. The CDR3 DNA follows: TGTGCCAGCAGCCCCTCATCAAACTATGGCTACACCTTC. Protein product: CASSPSSNYGYTF.